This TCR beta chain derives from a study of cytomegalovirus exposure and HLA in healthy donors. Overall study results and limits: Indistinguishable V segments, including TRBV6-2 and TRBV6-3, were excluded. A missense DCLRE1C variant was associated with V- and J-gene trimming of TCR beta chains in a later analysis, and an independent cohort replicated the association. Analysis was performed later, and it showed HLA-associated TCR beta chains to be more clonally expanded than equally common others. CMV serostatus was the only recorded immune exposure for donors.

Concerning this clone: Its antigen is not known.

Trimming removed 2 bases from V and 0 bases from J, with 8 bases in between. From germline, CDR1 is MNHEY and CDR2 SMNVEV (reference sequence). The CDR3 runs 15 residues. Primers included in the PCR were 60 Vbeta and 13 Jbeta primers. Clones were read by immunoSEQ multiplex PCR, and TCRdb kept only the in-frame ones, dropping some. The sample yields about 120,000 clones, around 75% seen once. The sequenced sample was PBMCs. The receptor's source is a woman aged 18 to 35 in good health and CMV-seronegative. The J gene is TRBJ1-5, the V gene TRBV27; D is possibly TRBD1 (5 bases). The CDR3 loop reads CASSLQGYSNQPQHF. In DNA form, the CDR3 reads TGTGCCAGCAGTTTACAGGGATATAGCAATCAGCCCCAGCATTTT.